A single sample is the source of the 4 T cell receptor beta chains below, sequenced in a study of identical twins. TCRdb recomputed calls from the 5' RACE reads with MiXCR, one row per CDR3 protein. This sample has 400,000 to 550,000 distinct CDR3 sequences, with 24% found just once. The same sample was also studied in work on T cells expressing NK-cell markers.

Specimen: CD4+ T cells sorted from blood. The receptors come from a woman younger than 30 in good health.

This clonotype was observed once. The rearrangement uses TRBV3-1 and TRBJ2-2, with TRBD2 identical over 8 bases. J was trimmed by 8 bases and V by 8 bases; bases with no gene match: 19. The CDR3 extends over 17 amino acids. Germline V lookup: CDR1 LGHDT, CDR2 YNNKEL (reference sequence). This chain's CDR3 is CASCRFPAGGTEGELFF. The CDR3 DNA follows: TGTGCCAGCTGCCGCTTCCCTGCGGGGGGCACCGAAGGGGAGCTGTTTTTT.

This clonotype was seen only a few times. The V call is TRBV7-2, the J call TRBJ2-1; D gene ambiguous. CDR1 and CDR2 (germline): SGHTA, FQGNSA. V was clipped by 4 bases and J by 8 bases, with 9 bases between them. CDR3 length: 12 residues. CDR3 nucleotides: TGTGCCAGCAGCTCCCTCTTCGATGAGCAGTTCTTC. Amino acids: CASSSLFDEQFF.

This clonotype was detected only a few times. The J gene is TRBJ2-1, the V gene TRBV12-3 or TRBV12-4; D uncertain. Trimming left V 3 bases short and J 8 bases short, with 14 bases between. This CDR3 is built from 14 residues. For the CDR3, the DNA is TGTGCCAGCAGTTTCACGTTCAAATGGGATGAGCAGTTCTTC. This sequence encodes CASSFTFKWDEQFF.

This clonotype was counted between two and nine times. The genes are TRBV14 and TRBJ1-1; 11 positions agree with TRBD1. The CDR3 runs 13 residues. The V segment lost 3 bases and the J segment 10 bases; nucleotides outside the gene matches: 4. The germline V gene encodes CDR1 SGHDN and CDR2 FVKESK. The CDR3 nucleotides are TGTGCCAGCAGCCAGGGACAGGGGGTTGGAGCTTTCTTT. This translates into CASSQGQGVGAFF. Together with reference TRBV14 and TRBJ1-1, the CDR3 gives the full variable domain: EAGVTQFPSHSVIEKGQTVTLRCDPISGHDNLYWYRRVMGKEIKFLLHFVKESKQDESGMPNNRFLAERTGGTYSTLKVQPAELEDSGVYFCASSQGQGVGAFFGQGTRLTVV.